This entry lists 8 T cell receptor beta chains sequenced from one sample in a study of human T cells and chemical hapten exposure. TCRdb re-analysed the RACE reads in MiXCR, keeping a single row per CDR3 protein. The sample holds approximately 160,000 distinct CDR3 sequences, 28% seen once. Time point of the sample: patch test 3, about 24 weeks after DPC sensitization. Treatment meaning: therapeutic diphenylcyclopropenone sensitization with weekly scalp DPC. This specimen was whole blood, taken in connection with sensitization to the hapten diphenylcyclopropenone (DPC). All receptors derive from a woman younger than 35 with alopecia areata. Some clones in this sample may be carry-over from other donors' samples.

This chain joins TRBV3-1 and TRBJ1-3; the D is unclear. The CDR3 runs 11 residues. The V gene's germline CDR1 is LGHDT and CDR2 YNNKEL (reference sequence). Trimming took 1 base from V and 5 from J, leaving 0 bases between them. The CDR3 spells CASSQGNTIYF. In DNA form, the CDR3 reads TGTGCCAGCAGCCAAGGAAACACCATATATTTT.

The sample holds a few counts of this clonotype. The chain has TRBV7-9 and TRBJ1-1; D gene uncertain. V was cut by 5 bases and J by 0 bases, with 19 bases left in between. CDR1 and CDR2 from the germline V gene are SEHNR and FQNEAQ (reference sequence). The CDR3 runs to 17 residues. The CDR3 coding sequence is TGTGCCAGCAGCCCCCCTCGTGGCGGGAGGGTGAACACTGAAGCTTTCTTT. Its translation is CASSPPRGGRVNTEAFF.

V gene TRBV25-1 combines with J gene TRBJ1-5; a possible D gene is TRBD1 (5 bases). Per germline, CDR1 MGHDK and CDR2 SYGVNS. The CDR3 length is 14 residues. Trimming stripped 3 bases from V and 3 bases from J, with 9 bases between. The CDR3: CASSDGGPNQPQHF. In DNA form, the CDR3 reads TGTGCCAGCAGTGATGGGGGACCCAATCAGCCCCAGCATTTT.

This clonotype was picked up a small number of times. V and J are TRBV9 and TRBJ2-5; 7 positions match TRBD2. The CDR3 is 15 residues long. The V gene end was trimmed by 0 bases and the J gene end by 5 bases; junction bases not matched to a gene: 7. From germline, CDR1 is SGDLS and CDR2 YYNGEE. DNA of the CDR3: TGTGCCAGCAGCGTAGAGCGGACTAGAGGGGAGACCCAGTACTTC. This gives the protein CASSVERTRGETQYF.

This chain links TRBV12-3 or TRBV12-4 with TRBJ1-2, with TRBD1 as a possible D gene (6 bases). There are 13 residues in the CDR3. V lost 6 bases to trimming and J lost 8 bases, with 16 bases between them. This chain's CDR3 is CASRKRDKEGYTF. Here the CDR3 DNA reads TGTGCCAGCAGGAAAAGGGACAAGGAAGGCTACACCTTC.

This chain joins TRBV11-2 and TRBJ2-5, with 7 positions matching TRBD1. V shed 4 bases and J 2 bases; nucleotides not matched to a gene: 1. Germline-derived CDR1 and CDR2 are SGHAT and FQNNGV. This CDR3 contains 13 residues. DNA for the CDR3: TGTGCCAGCAGCTCGGACAGGCAAGAGACCCAGTACTTC. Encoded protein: CASSSDRQETQYF.

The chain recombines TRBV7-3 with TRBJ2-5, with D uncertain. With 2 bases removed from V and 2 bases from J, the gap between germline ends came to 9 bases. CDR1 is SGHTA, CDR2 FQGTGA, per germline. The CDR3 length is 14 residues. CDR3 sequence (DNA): TGTGCCAGCAGCTTAGACAACGGGCAAGAGACCCAGTACTTC. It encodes CASSLDNGQETQYF.

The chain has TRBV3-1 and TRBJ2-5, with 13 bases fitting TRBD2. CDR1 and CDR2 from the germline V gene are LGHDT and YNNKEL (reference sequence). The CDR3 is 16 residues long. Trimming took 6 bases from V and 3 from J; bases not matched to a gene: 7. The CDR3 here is CASRRTSGGAKETQYF. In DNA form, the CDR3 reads TGTGCCAGCAGGCGCACTAGCGGGGGGGCCAAAGAGACCCAGTACTTC.